This T cell receptor (beta chain) was found in a study of blood T cell repertoires in COVID-19. Per the original methods: Estimated nucleated cell counts came from reference gene primer amplification. Clones were read by immunoSEQ multiplex PCR, and TCRdb kept only the in-frame ones, dropping some. That table furnishes V, J and clone size, whereas the DNA furnished D and trimming. Here the sample spans a few hundred thousand clones, roughly 90% being singletons. Participant ages covered about 18 to 89 years across some 25 US areas. Participant-given clinical history determined each cohort assignment. Donors in Cohort 3 counted as recovered after two negative PCRs, clearance, or symptom resolution. V was pared by 3 bases and J by 4 bases, with 7 bases between. The CDR3 sequence is 13 residues long. Germline V gives CDR1 MNHEY, CDR2 SMNVEV (reference sequence).

This TCR derives from a woman in her 30s who had recovered from COVID-19. J is TRBJ1-5 and V is TRBV27; no clear D gene. What was sequenced was PBMCs or T cells enriched from blood (not recorded which). CDR3: CASSFESNQPQHF. DNA of the CDR3: TGTGCCAGCAGTTTTGAGAGTAATCAGCCCCAGCATTTT.